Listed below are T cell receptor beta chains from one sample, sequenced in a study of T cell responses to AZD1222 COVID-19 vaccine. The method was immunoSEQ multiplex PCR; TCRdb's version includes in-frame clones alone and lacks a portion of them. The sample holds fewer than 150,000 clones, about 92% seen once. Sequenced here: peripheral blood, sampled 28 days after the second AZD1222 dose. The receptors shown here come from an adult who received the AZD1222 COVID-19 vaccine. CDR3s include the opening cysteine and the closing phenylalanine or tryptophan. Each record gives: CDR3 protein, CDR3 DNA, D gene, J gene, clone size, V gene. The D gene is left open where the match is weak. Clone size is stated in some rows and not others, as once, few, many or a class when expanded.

CASTPGTGVGSEQFF | TGTGCCAGCACGCCCGGGACAGGGGTTGGGTCTGAGCAGTTCTTC | TRBD1 | TRBJ2-1 | - | TRBV3-1/TRBV3-2
CASSRDGSYEQYF | TGCGCCAGCAGTAGGGACGGATCCTACGAGCAGTACTTC | - | TRBJ2-7 | few | TRBV10-1
CASSFASGTQETQYF | TGTGCCAGCAGCTTCGCTAGCGGGACACAAGAGACCCAGTACTTC | TRBD2 | TRBJ2-5 | - | TRBV5-8
CASSHVKTEAFF | TGTGCCAGCAGCCATGTGAAGACTGAAGCTTTCTTT | - | TRBJ1-1 | - | TRBV4-2
CASSLGTNLYYNEQFF | TGTGCCAGCAGCTTAGGGACTAATCTTTACTACAATGAGCAGTTCTTC | - | TRBJ2-1 | - | TRBV11-2
CASSLRGIGELFF | TGTGCCAGCAGCCTCAGGGGGATCGGGGAGCTGTTTTTT | TRBD1 | TRBJ2-2 | - | TRBV28
CASSYSSAGPLAKNIQYF | TGTGCCAGCAGTTACTCGTCAGCGGGACCTCTAGCCAAAAACATTCAGTACTTC | TRBD2 | TRBJ2-4 | - | TRBV6-2/TRBV6-3
CASSTRRQGTDTQYF | TGTGCCAGCAGTACAAGGAGACAGGGCACAGATACGCAGTATTTT | - | TRBJ2-3 | - | TRBV6-5
CASSLAGISYEQYF | TGTGCCAGCAGTCTAGCGGGGATCTCCTACGAGCAGTACTTC | TRBD2 | TRBJ2-7 | - | TRBV6-5
CASSTRGRETYEQYF | TGTGCCAGCAGCACCCGGGGAAGGGAAACCTACGAGCAGTACTTC | - | TRBJ2-7 | - | TRBV21-1
CASSPQLAGENEQFF | TGTGCCAGCTCACCGCAACTAGCGGGGGAAAATGAGCAGTTCTTC | TRBD2 | TRBJ2-1 | - | TRBV18
CASSDYSYGYTF | TGTGCCAGCAGTGATTACAGTTATGGCTACACCTTC | - | TRBJ1-2 | once | TRBV6-2/TRBV6-3
CATSRDKGVGSPLHF | TGTGCCACCAGCAGAGATAAAGGGGTAGGTTCACCCCTCCACTTT | - | TRBJ1-6 | - | TRBV15
CASSSPEREHRYF | TGTGCCAGCAGTTCACCGGAGCGGGAGCATCGGTACTTC | TRBD2 | TRBJ2-7 | once | TRBV6-7
CASIPFRGGEAFF | TGTGCCAGCATCCCTTTTCGGGGTGGTGAAGCTTTCTTT | - | TRBJ1-1 | - | TRBV6-5
CAILGDASVNYGYTF | TGTGCCATCCTGGGGGATGCTTCAGTTAACTATGGCTACACCTTC | - | TRBJ1-2 | - | TRBV10-3
CASLGGPTNEKLFF | TGTGCCAGCCTTGGGGGGCCAACTAATGAAAAACTGTTTTTT | - | TRBJ1-4 | - | TRBV28
CASSEGDRVSGNTIYF | TGTGCCAGCAGTGAAGGGGACAGGGTGTCTGGAAACACCATATATTTT | TRBD1 | TRBJ1-3 | - | TRBV2
CASSLGAVSNQPQHF | TGTGCCAGCAGTTTAGGGGCTGTTAGCAATCAGCCCCAGCATTTT | - | TRBJ1-5 | - | TRBV6-2/TRBV6-3
CASSFTGVNTEAFF | TGTGCCAGCAGCTTTACAGGGGTGAACACTGAAGCTTTCTTT | TRBD1 | TRBJ1-1 | - | TRBV7-2
CASRTARMRESCIATYEQYF | TGCGCCAGCAGGACGGCGCGTATGCGGGAGTCTTGTATTGCAACCTACGAGCAGTACTTC | TRBD2 | TRBJ2-7 | - | TRBV10-1
CASSFRWATYEQYF | TGTGCCAGCAGCTTTCGATGGGCGACCTACGAGCAGTACTTC | - | TRBJ2-7 | - | TRBV5-6
CASSTLTGTHEKLFF | TGTGCCAGTAGTACCTTAACAGGGACCCATGAAAAACTGTTTTTT | - | TRBJ1-4 | - | TRBV19
CASSQELARDTQYF | TGCGCCAGCAGCCAAGAATTAGCCCGGGATACGCAGTATTTT | - | TRBJ2-3 | - | TRBV4-1
CATSTARTGGAETQYF | TGTGCCACCAGCACAGCGCGGACAGGGGGCGCGGAGACCCAGTACTTC | TRBD1 | TRBJ2-5 | - | TRBV15
CASSPRDGNYGYTF | TGTGCCAGCTCACCACGGGACGGAAACTATGGCTACACCTTC | - | TRBJ1-2 | - | TRBV18
CATVQGIYTF | TGTGCCACCGTGCAGGGAATCTACACCTTC | - | TRBJ1-2 | - | TRBV2
CASSDPSGSAYEQYF | TGTGCCAGCAGTGACCCTAGCGGGAGCGCCTACGAGCAGTACTTC | TRBD2 | TRBJ2-7 | once | TRBV2
CASSQDRRGGADTQYF | TGTGCCAGCAGCCAAGACCGCCGCGGGGGGGCAGATACGCAGTATTTT | TRBD2 | TRBJ2-3 | - | TRBV3-1/TRBV3-2
CASSLDGLTEAFF | TGTGCCAGCAGCTTAGACGGCCTCACTGAAGCTTTCTTT | - | TRBJ1-1 | - | TRBV7-9
CASSLATRLRSGGKNEQYF | TGTGCCAGCAGCTTAGCCACAAGGTTAAGATCGGGGGGCAAAAACGAGCAGTACTTC | - | TRBJ2-7 | - | TRBV7-8
CASSFGQVGDTIYF | TGCGCCAGCAGCTTCGGACAGGTTGGAGACACCATATATTTT | TRBD1 | TRBJ1-3 | - | TRBV5-1
CASSPGQGVDQPQHF | TGCGCCAGCAGCCCGGGACAGGGTGTAGATCAGCCCCAGCATTTT | TRBD1 | TRBJ1-5 | - | TRBV5-1
CASSFWVSGRSDTQYF | TGTGCCAGCAGCTTTTGGGTCAGCGGGCGCTCAGATACGCAGTATTTT | - | TRBJ2-3 | - | TRBV5-5
CASSDIRDRGWNYEQYF | TGTGCCAGCAGTGATATTCGGGACAGGGGATGGAACTACGAGCAGTACTTC | TRBD1 | TRBJ2-7 | once | TRBV6-1